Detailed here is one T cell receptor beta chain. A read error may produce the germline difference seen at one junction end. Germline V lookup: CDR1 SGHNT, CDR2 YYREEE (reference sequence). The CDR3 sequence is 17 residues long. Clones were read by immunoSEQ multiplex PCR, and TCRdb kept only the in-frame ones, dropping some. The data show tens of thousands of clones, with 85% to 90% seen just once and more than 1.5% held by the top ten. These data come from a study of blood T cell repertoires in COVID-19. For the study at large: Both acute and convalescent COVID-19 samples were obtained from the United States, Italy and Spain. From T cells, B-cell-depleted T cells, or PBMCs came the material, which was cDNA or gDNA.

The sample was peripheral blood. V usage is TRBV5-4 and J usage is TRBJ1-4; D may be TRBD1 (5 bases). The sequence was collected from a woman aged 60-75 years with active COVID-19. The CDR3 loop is CASSLGTQGGRGEKLFF. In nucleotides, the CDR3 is TGTGCCAGCAGTTTGGGGACCCAGGGAGGAAGGGGCGAAAAACTGTTTTTT. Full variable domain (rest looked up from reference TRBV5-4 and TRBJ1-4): ETGVTQSPTHLIKTRGQQVTLRCSSQSGHNTVSWYQQALGQGPQFIFQYYREEENGRGNFPPRFSGLQFPNYSSELNVNALELDDSALYLCASSLGTQGGRGEKLFFGSGTQLSVL.